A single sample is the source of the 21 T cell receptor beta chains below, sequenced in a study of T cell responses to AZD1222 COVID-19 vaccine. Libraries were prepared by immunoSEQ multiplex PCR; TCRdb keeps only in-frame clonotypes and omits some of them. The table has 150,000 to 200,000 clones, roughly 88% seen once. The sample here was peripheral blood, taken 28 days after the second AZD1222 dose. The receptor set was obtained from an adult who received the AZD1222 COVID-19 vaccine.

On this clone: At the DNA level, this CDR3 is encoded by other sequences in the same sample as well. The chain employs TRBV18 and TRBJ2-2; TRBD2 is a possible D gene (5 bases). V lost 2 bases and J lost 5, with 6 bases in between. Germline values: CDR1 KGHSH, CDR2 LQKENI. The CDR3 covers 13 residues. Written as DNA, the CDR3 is TGTGCCAGCTCACCAACGGGAACCGGGGAGCTGTTTTTT. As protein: CASSPTGTGELFF.

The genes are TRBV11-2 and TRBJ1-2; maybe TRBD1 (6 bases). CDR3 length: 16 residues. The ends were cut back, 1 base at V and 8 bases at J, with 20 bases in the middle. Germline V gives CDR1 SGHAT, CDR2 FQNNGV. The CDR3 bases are TGTGCCAGCAGCTTAGTCGGCCTGGGGGCGGAGAGGGGCTACACCTTC. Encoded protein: CASSLVGLGAERGYTF. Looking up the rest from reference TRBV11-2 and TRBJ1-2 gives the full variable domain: EAGVAQSPRYKIIEKRQSVAFWCNPISGHATLYWYQQILGQGPKLLIQFQNNGVVDDSQLPKDRFSAERLKGVDSTLKIQPAKLEDSAVYLCASSLVGLGAERGYTFGSGTRLTVV.

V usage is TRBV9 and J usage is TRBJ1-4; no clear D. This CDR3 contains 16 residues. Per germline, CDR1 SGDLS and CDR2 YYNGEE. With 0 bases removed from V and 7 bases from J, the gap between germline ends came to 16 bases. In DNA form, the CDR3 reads TGTGCCAGCAGCGTAGATTTATGGGAGGCTGGTGAAAAACTGTTTTTT. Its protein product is CASSVDLWEAGEKLFF.

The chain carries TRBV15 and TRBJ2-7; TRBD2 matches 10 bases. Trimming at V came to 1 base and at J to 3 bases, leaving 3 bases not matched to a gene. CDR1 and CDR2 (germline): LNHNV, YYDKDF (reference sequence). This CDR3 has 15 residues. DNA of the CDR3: TGTGCCACCAGCAGAGCCCAGCGGGGGGGCTACGAGCAGTACTTC. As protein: CATSRAQRGGYEQYF.

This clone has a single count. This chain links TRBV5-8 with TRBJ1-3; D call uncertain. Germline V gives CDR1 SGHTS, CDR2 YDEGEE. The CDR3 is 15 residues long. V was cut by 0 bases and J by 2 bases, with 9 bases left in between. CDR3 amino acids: CASSLEAWAGNTIYF. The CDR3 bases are TGTGCCAGCAGCTTGGAGGCTTGGGCTGGAAACACCATATATTTT. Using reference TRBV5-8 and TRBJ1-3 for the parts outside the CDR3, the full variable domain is EAGVTQSPTHLIKTRGQQATLRCSPISGHTSVYWYQQALGLGLQFLLWYDEGEERNRGNFPPRFSGRQFPNYSSELNVNALELEDSALYLCASSLEAWAGNTIYFGEGSWLTVV.

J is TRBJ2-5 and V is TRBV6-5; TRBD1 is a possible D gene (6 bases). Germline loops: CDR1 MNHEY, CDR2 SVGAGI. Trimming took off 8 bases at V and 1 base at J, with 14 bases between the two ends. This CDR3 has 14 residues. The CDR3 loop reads CASRWTVSQETQYF. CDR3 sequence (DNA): TGTGCCAGCCGTTGGACAGTCTCCCAAGAGACCCAGTACTTC.

The CDR3 nucleotides are TGTGCCAGCAGCGTAGGTTCGGAGTTAAACACTGAAGCTTTCTTT. Residues: CASSVGSELNTEAFF. This chain uses TRBV9 with TRBJ1-1, with no clear D. The CDR3 loop spans 15 amino acids. CDR1 and CDR2 (germline): SGDLS, YYNGEE. V was cut by 0 bases and J by 2 bases, with 11 bases left in between.

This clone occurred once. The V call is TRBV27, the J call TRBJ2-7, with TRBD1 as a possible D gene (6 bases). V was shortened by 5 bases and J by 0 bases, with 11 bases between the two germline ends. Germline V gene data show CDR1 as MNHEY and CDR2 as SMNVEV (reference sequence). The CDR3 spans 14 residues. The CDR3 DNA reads TGTGCCAGCAGTATATTCAGGGGCTCCTACGAGCAGTACTTC. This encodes CASSIFRGSYEQYF.

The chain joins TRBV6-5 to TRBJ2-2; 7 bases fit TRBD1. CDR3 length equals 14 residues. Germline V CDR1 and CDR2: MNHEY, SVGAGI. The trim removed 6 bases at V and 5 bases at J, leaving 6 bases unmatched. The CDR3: CASRDRVETGELFF. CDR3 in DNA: TGTGCCAGCAGAGACAGGGTGGAGACCGGGGAGCTGTTTTTT.

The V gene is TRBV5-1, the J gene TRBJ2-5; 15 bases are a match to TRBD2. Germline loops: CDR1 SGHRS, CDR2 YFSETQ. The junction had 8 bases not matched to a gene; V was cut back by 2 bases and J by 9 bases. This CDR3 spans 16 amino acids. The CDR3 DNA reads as TGCGCCAGCAGCTTAGGACTAGCGGGGGGGCAGTTGGCCCAGTACTTC. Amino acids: CASSLGLAGGQLAQYF.

The CDR3 DNA is TGTGCCAGCAGTATGGGCCTGGGCAATCAGCCCCAGCATTTT. It specifies CASSMGLGNQPQHF. This chain uses TRBV6-6 with TRBJ1-5; D gene ambiguous. This CDR3 contains 14 residues. V dropped 5 bases and J dropped 2 bases, with 10 bases sitting between them. Germline loops: CDR1 MNHNY, CDR2 SVGAGI (reference sequence).

CDR3 bases: TGTGCCAGCAGCCAGGGTCTAGCCGGGGTACGCAATGAGCAGTTCTTC. Protein product: CASSQGLAGVRNEQFF. The chain is built from TRBV3-1 (or the pseudogene TRBV3-2) and TRBJ2-1; the D gene is possibly TRBD2 (5 bases). Germline V lookup: CDR1 LGHDT, CDR2 YNNKEL (reference sequence). V was pared by 3 bases and J by 6 bases, with 18 bases between. The CDR3 length is 16 residues.

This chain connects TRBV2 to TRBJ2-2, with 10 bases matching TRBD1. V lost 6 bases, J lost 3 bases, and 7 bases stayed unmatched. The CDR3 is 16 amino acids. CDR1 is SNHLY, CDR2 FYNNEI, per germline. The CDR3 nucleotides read TGTGCCAGCAGCTACGACAGGGGGCGGGACACCGGGGAGCTGTTTTTT. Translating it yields CASSYDRGRDTGELFF.

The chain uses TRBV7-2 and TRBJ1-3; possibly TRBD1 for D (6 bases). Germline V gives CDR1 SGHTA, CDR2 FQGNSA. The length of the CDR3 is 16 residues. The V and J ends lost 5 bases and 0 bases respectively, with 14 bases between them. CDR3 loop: CASSPFGGRSGNTIYF. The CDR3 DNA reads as TGTGCCAGCAGCCCCTTCGGGGGGCGCTCTGGAAACACCATATATTTT.

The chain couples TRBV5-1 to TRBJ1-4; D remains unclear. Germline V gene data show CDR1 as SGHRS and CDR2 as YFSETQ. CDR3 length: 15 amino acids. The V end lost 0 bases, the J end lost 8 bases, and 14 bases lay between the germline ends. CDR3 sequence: CASSLVGLVAEKLFF. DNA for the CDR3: TGCGCCAGCAGCTTGGTGGGCCTGGTGGCGGAAAAACTGTTTTTT.

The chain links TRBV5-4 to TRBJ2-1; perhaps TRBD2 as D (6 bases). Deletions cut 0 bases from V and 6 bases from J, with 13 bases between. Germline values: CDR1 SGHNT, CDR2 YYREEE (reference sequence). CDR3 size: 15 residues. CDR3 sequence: CASSLVDYGINEQFF. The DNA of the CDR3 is TGTGCCAGCAGCTTGGTGGACTACGGAATCAATGAGCAGTTCTTC.

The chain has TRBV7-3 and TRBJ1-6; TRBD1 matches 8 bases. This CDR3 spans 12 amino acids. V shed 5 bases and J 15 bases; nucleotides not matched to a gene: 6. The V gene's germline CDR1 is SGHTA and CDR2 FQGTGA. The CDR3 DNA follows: TGTGCCAGCAGCCATGCAGGGGGCCTCCTCCACTTT. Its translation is CASSHAGGLLHF. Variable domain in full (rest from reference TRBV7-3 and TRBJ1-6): GAGVSQTPSNKVTEKGKYVELRCDPISGHTALYWYRQSLGQGPEFLIYFQGTGAADDSGLPNDRFFAVRPEGSVSTLKIQRTERGDSAVYLCASSHAGGLLHFGNGTRLTVT.

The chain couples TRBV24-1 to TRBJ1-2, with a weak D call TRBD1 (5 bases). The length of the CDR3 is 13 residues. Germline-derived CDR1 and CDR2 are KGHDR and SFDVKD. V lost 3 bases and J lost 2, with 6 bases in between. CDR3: CATSDQGNYGYTF. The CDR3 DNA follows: TGTGCCACCAGTGATCAGGGCAACTATGGCTACACCTTC.

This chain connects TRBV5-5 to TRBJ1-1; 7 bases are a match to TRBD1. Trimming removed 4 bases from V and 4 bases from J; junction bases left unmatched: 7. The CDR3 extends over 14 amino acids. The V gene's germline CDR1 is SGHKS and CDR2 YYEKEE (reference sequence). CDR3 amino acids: CASSGDRVVTEAFF. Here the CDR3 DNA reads TGTGCCAGCAGCGGTGACAGGGTAGTCACTGAAGCTTTCTTT.

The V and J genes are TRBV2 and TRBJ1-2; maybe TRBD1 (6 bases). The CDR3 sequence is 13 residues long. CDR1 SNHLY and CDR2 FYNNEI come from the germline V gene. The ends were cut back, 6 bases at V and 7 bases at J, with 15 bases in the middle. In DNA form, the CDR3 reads TGTGCCAGCAGCGTACAGGGCAAGGGTGGCTACACCTTC. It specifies CASSVQGKGGYTF.

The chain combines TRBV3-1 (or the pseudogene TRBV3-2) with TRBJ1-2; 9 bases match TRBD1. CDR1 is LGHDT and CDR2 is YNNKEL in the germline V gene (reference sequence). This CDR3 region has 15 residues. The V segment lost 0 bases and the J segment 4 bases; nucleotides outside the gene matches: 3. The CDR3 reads CASSQDVDRGYGYTF. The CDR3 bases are TGTGCCAGCAGCCAAGATGTGGACAGGGGCTATGGCTACACCTTC.